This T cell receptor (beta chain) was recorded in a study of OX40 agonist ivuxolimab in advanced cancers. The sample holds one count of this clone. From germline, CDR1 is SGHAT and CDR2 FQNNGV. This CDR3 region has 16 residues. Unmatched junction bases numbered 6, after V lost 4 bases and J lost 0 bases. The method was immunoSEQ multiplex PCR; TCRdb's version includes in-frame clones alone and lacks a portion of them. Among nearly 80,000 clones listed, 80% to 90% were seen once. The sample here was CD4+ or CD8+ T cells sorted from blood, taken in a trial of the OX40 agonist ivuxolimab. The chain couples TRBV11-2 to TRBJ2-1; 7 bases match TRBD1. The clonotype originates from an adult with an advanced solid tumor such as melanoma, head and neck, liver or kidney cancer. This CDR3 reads CASSSYRGVSYNEQFF. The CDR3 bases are TGTGCCAGCAGCTCCTACAGGGGAGTCTCCTACAATGAGCAGTTCTTC. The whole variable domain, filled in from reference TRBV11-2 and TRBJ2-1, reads EAGVAQSPRYKIIEKRQSVAFWCNPISGHATLYWYQQILGQGPKLLIQFQNNGVVDDSQLPKDRFSAERLKGVDSTLKIQPAKLEDSAVYLCASSSYRGVSYNEQFFGPGTRLTVL.